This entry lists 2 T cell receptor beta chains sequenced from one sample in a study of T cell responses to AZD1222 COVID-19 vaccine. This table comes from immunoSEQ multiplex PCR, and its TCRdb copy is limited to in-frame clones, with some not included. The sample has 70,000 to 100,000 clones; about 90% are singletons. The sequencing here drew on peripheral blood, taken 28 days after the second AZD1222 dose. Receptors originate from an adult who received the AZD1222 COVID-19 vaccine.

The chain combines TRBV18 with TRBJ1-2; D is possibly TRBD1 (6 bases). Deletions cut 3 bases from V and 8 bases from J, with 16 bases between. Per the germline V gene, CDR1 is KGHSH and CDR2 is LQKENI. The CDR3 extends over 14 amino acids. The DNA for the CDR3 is TGTGCCAGCTCACCTACAAAACAGGGATTCGGCTACACCTTC. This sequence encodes CASSPTKQGFGYTF.

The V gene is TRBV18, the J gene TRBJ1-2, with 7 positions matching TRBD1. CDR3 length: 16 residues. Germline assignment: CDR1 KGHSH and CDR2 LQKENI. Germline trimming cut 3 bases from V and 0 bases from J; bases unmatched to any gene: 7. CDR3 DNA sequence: TGTGCCAGCTCACCTTCAGGGGGAGCTTCTAACTATGGCTACACCTTC. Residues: CASSPSGGASNYGYTF.